The sequence of this TCR beta chain was determined in a study of blood T cell repertoires in COVID-19. Study overall: Samples representing acute and convalescent COVID-19 were sourced from the United States, Italy and Spain. The analysed material was cDNA or gDNA that came from T cells, B-cell-depleted T cells, or PBMCs.

CDR1 is SGHDT, CDR2 YYEEEE, per germline. The CDR3 totals 13 residues. V dropped 1 base and J dropped 3 bases, with 7 bases sitting between them. In the original workflow: Amplification from reference gene primers served as the basis for estimated nucleated cell counts. Libraries were prepared by immunoSEQ multiplex PCR; TCRdb keeps only in-frame clonotypes and omits some of them. V and J calls and clone size are as listed in that table; D and trimming were resolved from the DNA. The top ten clones hold approximately 2.8% of a sample with 140,000 to 150,000 clones, around 89% of them seen once. The rearrangement joins TRBV5-6 to TRBJ2-5, with no clear D. The origin of this receptor is a woman between 55 and 75 years old with active COVID-19. The sample consisted of peripheral blood. CDR3 bases: TGTGCCAGCAGCTTGCGCGAAAAAGAGACCCAGTACTTC. This sequence encodes CASSLREKETQYF.